One sample yielded the 20 T cell receptor beta chains listed below, sequenced in a study of cytomegalovirus exposure and HLA in healthy donors. Use of 60 Vbeta and 13 Jbeta primers characterized the PCR. Only in-frame clones appear in the TCRdb table, and some are missing; sequencing was by immunoSEQ multiplex PCR. The sample has around 130,000 clones, 8% to 9.5% seen once. Sequencing was carried out using PBMCs. The receptor source for this set is a middle-aged man in good health and CMV-seronegative.

J is TRBJ2-3 and V is TRBV6-1; TRBD2 matches at 15 bases. J was trimmed by 0 bases and V by 4 bases; bases with no gene match: 5. The CDR3 runs 18 residues. Germline V CDR1 and CDR2: MNHNS, SASEGT. This CDR3 reads CASSGGLAGGFSTDTQYF. CDR3 in DNA: TGTGCCAGCAGTGGTGGACTAGCGGGGGGGTTTAGCACAGATACGCAGTATTTT.

The V gene is TRBV5-5, the J gene TRBJ1-5; 9 bases fit TRBD1. With V trimmed by 3 bases and J by 9 bases, 13 bases remained unmatched. Germline V gives CDR1 SGHKS, CDR2 YYEKEE (reference sequence). The CDR3 loop spans 16 amino acids. CDR3 protein: CASSSGTGLNSAPQHF. The CDR3 bases are TGTGCCAGCAGCTCCGGGACAGGGTTGAATTCAGCGCCCCAGCATTTT.

This chain uses TRBV28 with TRBJ1-2, with D possibly being TRBD1 (6 bases). Germline loops: CDR1 MDHEN, CDR2 SYDVKM. The germline V and J ends were trimmed by 6 bases and 4 bases, with 15 bases remaining between them. The CDR3 is 14 residues long. This CDR3 reads CASRGGAQFYGYTF. The CDR3 bases are TGTGCCAGCAGGGGGGGGGCGCAATTCTATGGCTACACCTTC.

The CDR3 DNA follows: TGTGCCAGTAGGGCAGGGGGGAACACTGAAGCTTTCTTT. This gives the protein CASRAGGNTEAFF. This rearrangement joins TRBV19 to TRBJ1-1; 7 bases fit TRBD1. The length of the CDR3 is 13 residues. Unmatched junction bases numbered 2, after V lost 6 bases and J lost 1 base. Germline V gene data show CDR1 as LNHDA and CDR2 as SQIVND (reference sequence).

The sample holds a few counts of this clone. The genes are TRBV7-6 and TRBJ2-5, with 12 bases aligning to TRBD2. The CDR3 totals 17 residues. Germline V gene data show CDR1 as SGHVS and CDR2 as FNYEAQ. V lost 4 bases to trimming and J lost 5 bases; unmatched junction nucleotides: 11. The CDR3 region has the DNA TGTGCCAGCAGCTCCCAACTAGCGGGGGGACCGCGGGAGACCCAGTACTTC. Amino acid sequence: CASSSQLAGGPRETQYF.

This clone appeared once. The chain has TRBV7-6 and TRBJ2-1, with 11 bases aligning to TRBD2. The CDR3 runs 16 residues. J lost 6 bases, V lost 5 bases, and 9 bases had no gene match. Germline lookup yields CDR1 SGHVS and CDR2 FNYEAQ. The CDR3 here is CASSTSRLAGGNEQFF. The CDR3 coding sequence is TGTGCCAGCAGCACCTCCCGGCTAGCGGGGGGCAATGAGCAGTTCTTC.

This chain links TRBV4-3 with TRBJ2-5; TRBD2 might be the D (7 bases). CDR1 and CDR2 from the germline V gene are LGHNA and YSLEER. The CDR3 runs 15 residues. Trimming pared 0 bases from V and 2 bases from J, leaving 10 bases between. The DNA for the CDR3 is TGCGCCAGCAGCCAAGAAGGGGGGGGGCAAGAGACCCAGTACTTC. The encoded protein is CASSQEGGGQETQYF.

The rearrangement uses TRBV2 and TRBJ1-1; D perhaps matches TRBD1 (5 bases). The CDR3 loop spans 14 amino acids. Germline V gene lookup returns CDR1 SNHLY and CDR2 FYNNEI. Trimming cost V 7 bases and J 4 bases, with 16 bases left between them. CDR3 protein: CASTAGEGSTEAFF. DNA for the CDR3: TGTGCCAGCACCGCGGGGGAGGGGAGCACTGAAGCTTTCTTT.

This clone has a handful of counts. CDR3 DNA: TGTGCCAGCAGCTCGTTAGGAGATCAGCCCCAGCATTTT. It encodes CASSSLGDQPQHF. The rearrangement links TRBV5-5 to TRBJ1-5; D is unclear. Germline CDR1 is SGHKS and CDR2 is YYEKEE (reference sequence). V dropped 3 bases and J dropped 5 bases, with 9 bases sitting between them. The CDR3 loop spans 13 amino acids.

The chain couples TRBV4-1 to TRBJ2-5, with D maybe TRBD1 (5 bases). Per the germline V gene, CDR1 is MGHRA and CDR2 is YSYEKL. The CDR3 has 14 amino acids. The ends were cut back, 0 bases at V and 5 bases at J, with 10 bases in the middle. CDR3 sequence (DNA): TGCGCCAGCAGCCAAGATCGACAGACGGAGACCCAGTACTTC. Encoded protein: CASSQDRQTETQYF.

A remark on this clone: The sample contains more than one DNA sequence encoding this CDR3. The chain has TRBV4-2 and TRBJ2-3; TRBD1 matches 11 bases. Looked up from germline, CDR1 is LGHNA and CDR2 is YNFKEQ. This CDR3 is 17 amino acids long. V dropped 1 base and J dropped 5; count of bases not matched to a gene: 8. CDR3 loop: CASSQVSPGQGGDTQYF. CDR3 DNA: TGTGCCAGCAGCCAAGTTTCACCGGGACAGGGGGGAGATACGCAGTATTTT.

This clone came up a few times. This rearrangement joins TRBV11-1 to TRBJ1-6, with D hard to call. The CDR3 length is 18 residues. Per germline, CDR1 SGHAT and CDR2 FQDESV (reference sequence). V dropped 0 bases and J dropped 2 bases, with 14 bases sitting between them. This CDR3 reads CASSLAHSGGTYNSPLHF. CDR3 sequence (DNA): TGTGCCAGCAGCTTAGCGCACTCCGGAGGGACCTATAATTCACCCCTCCACTTT.

This clone was counted only a few times. The chain joins TRBV5-5 to TRBJ2-5, with 10 bases fitting TRBD2. CDR1 and CDR2 from the germline V gene are SGHKS and YYEKEE (reference sequence). The CDR3 has 16 amino acids. With V trimmed by 0 bases and J by 5 bases, 7 bases remained unmatched. Here the CDR3 DNA reads TGTGCCAGCAGCTTGGCCCGGCTAGCGGGGGAGGAGACCCAGTACTTC. It specifies CASSLARLAGEETQYF.

The chain employs TRBV18 and TRBJ2-2, with D hard to call. Per the germline V gene, CDR1 is KGHSH and CDR2 is LQKENI. Trimming removed 2 bases at V and 0 bases at J, with 7 bases between. The CDR3 spans 15 residues. The CDR3 DNA sequence: TGTGCCAGCTCACCAATGGCAGCGAACACCGGGGAGCTGTTTTTT. Protein product: CASSPMAANTGELFF.

Only a few counts were recorded for this clone. The gene calls are TRBV5-3 and TRBJ2-3; D not resolved. TRBV5-3 belongs to the ORF category, with a function that is uncertain. V was shortened by 1 base and J by 3 bases, with 9 bases between the two germline ends. The CDR3 is 14 residues long. CDR3 nucleotides: TGTGCCAGAAGCTTGACCAGACATACAGATACGCAGTATTTT. Translating it yields CARSLTRHTDTQYF.

A word on this clone: The sample carries other DNA sequences with the same CDR3. The rearrangement uses TRBV19 and TRBJ1-1, with D tentatively TRBD1 (6 bases). CDR1 and CDR2 from the germline V gene are LNHDA and SQIVND (reference sequence). The CDR3 is 13 residues long. The ends were cut back, 5 bases at V and 1 base at J, with 8 bases in the middle. In DNA form, the CDR3 reads TGTGCCAGTAGTTTACAGGGGAACACTGAAGCTTTCTTT. Its protein is CASSLQGNTEAFF.

This CDR3 is CASSQWGQGEKLFF. DNA of the CDR3: TGCGCCAGCAGCCAATGGGGGCAAGGTGAAAAACTGTTTTTT. The chain joins TRBV4-1 to TRBJ1-4, with D maybe TRBD1 (6 bases). V lost 2 bases and J lost 7, with 11 bases in between. Germline V gene data show CDR1 as MGHRA and CDR2 as YSYEKL. The CDR3 runs 14 residues.

J is TRBJ1-1 and V is TRBV11-2; a possible D gene is TRBD1 (5 bases). Germline V gene lookup returns CDR1 SGHAT and CDR2 FQNNGV. Trimming left V 8 bases short and J 4 bases short, with 14 bases between. CDR3 length: 13 amino acids. DNA for the CDR3: TGTGCCAGCGGGATGTCGGGGGGCACTGAAGCTTTCTTT. Its protein product is CASGMSGGTEAFF.

This sequence joins TRBV6-5 and TRBJ1-2, with no clear D. Trimming pared 0 bases from V and 7 bases from J, leaving 15 bases between. CDR1 is MNHEY and CDR2 is SVGAGI in the germline V gene. This CDR3 comprises 15 residues. CDR3 amino acids: CASSYSSPRESGYTF. For the CDR3, the DNA is TGTGCCAGCAGTTACTCGAGCCCGAGGGAGTCTGGCTACACCTTC.

The chain uses TRBV30 and TRBJ1-6, with 9 positions matching TRBD1. Germline V lookup: CDR1 GTSNPN, CDR2 SVGIG (reference sequence). J gave up 7 bases and V 2 bases, and 3 bases lay outside the gene matches. The CDR3 spans 14 residues. CDR3 nucleotides: TGTGCCTGGAGTAAACAGGGGGCGAATTCACCCCTCCACTTT. This gives the protein CAWSKQGANSPLHF.